The next 15 T cell receptor beta chains were all read from a single sample in a study of blood T cells in healthy people across ages. A sample-barcoded 5' primer and a J-beta primer mix were used in a second PCR of about 7 to 11 cycles. TCRdb re-analysed the 5' RACE reads in MiXCR, keeping a single row per CDR3 protein. The sample includes roughly 1,000,000 distinct CDR3 sequences, roughly a quarter seen only once; the top ten take around 0.75%. The data were also submitted as part of a second study, on T cells of mothers and their children.

The sample consisted of blood. All receptors derive from a girl aged 2 to 10 in good health.

This clonotype was seen a few times. One junction end disagrees with the germline gene, perhaps due to a read error. The V and J genes are TRBV11-2 and TRBJ2-1; 8 bases agree with TRBD2. The CDR3 consists of 12 residues. CDR1 and CDR2 (germline): SGHAT, FQNNGV. This chain's CDR3 is CASSLSGTRPTF. The CDR3 region has the DNA TGTGCCAGCAGCTTATCCGGGACTAGGCCCACCTTC.

This clonotype has a handful of counts. The chain recombines TRBV13 with TRBJ2-1; 7 bases fit TRBD1. V was pared by 6 bases and J by 5 bases, with 4 bases of the junction left unmatched. This CDR3 is 13 amino acids long. CDR1 is PRHDT and CDR2 is FYEKMQ in the germline V gene (reference sequence). The CDR3 DNA reads TGTGCCAGCAGGACAGGGCGAAACAATGAGCAGTTCTTC. It specifies CASRTGRNNEQFF.

A few counts support this clonotype. V usage is TRBV9 and J usage is TRBJ1-2; a possible D gene is TRBD1 (6 bases). This CDR3 has 14 amino acids. The ends were cut back, 1 base at V and 7 bases at J, with 14 bases in the middle. The germline CDR1 and CDR2 sequences are SGDLS and YYNGEE. CDR3 protein: CASSVFVGGFGYTF. CDR3 nucleotides: TGTGCCAGCAGCGTATTTGTGGGGGGCTTTGGCTACACCTTC.

This clonotype was seen a few times. V is TRBV7-3 and J is TRBJ1-1; no firm D call. There are 13 residues in the CDR3. V lost 3 bases to trimming and J lost 4 bases, with 9 bases between them. Germline lookup yields CDR1 SGHTA and CDR2 FQGTGA. The CDR3 DNA sequence: TGTGCCAGCAGCTTTGGGTCATTCACTGAAGCTTTCTTT. It translates to CASSFGSFTEAFF.

This sequence joins TRBV20-1 and TRBJ2-2; 10 bases agree with TRBD2. This CDR3 comprises 14 residues. J lost 7 bases, V lost 6 bases, and 8 bases had no gene match. Germline V gives CDR1 DFQATT, CDR2 SNEGSKA (reference sequence). The CDR3 nucleotides are TGCAGTGCGGAGCGGGAGGGCCAAGGCGGGGAGCTGTTTTTT. Translated, it gives CSAEREGQGGELFF.

CDR3 residues: CASLSGENTEAFF. DNA for the CDR3: TGTGCCAGCCTGTCCGGGGAGAACACTGAAGCTTTCTTT. The chain uses TRBV28 and TRBJ1-1; D remains ambiguous. With 8 bases removed from V and 1 base from J, the gap between germline ends came to 11 bases. Germline V gene data show CDR1 as MDHEN and CDR2 as SYDVKM. The CDR3 covers 13 residues.

CDR3 sequence: CASSLGGSSGTQYF. DNA for the CDR3: TGCGCCAGCAGCTTGGGTGGATCCAGTGGGACCCAGTACTTC. V and J are TRBV5-1 and TRBJ2-5; D not resolved. The germline V and J ends were trimmed by 0 bases and 7 bases, with 13 bases remaining between them. The CDR3 contains 14 residues. In germline, CDR1 is SGHRS, CDR2 YFSETQ.

The chain employs TRBV28 and TRBJ1-5, with a possible D match to TRBD1 (6 bases). The CDR3 has 14 amino acids. Germline V gene data show CDR1 as MDHEN and CDR2 as SYDVKM. V was cut by 4 bases and J by 1 base, with 8 bases left in between. The CDR3, as DNA: TGTGCCAGCAGTTCGAGGGGGAGCAATCAGCCCCAGCATTTT. It translates to CASSSRGSNQPQHF.

Details on this clonotype: An end of the junction does not agree with germline; a read error may underlie this. V and J are TRBV7-9 and TRBJ2-6, with D hard to call. Germline CDR1 and CDR2: SEHNR and FQNEAQ (reference sequence). There are 15 residues in the CDR3. The CDR3 here is CASSPVAAGTNVLTF. The CDR3 DNA is TGTGCCAGCAGCCCCGTTGCGGCTGGGACCAACGTCCTGACTTTC.

This clonotype was picked up a small number of times. The chain combines TRBV6-1 with TRBJ1-3; D is uncertain. The V and J ends lost 3 bases and 0 bases respectively, with 12 bases between them. The CDR3 runs to 16 residues. Germline V gene sequence: CDR1 MNHNS, CDR2 SASEGT. CDR3 sequence reads: CASSDRQDLSGNTIYF. In nucleotides, the CDR3 is TGTGCCAGCAGTGACCGCCAGGACCTCTCTGGAAACACCATATATTTT.

The sample holds a few counts of this clonotype. This chain links TRBV2 with TRBJ1-1; no reliable D call. CDR1 and CDR2 (germline): SNHLY, FYNNEI. The ends were cut back, 1 base at V and 0 bases at J, with 18 bases in the middle. CDR3 length equals 18 residues. The CDR3 protein is CASSEGEFLSAVNTEAFF. The CDR3 DNA is TGTGCCAGCAGTGAAGGCGAGTTCTTGTCGGCGGTGAACACTGAAGCTTTCTTT.

This chain joins TRBV13 and TRBJ2-5; 8 bases match TRBD2. V shed 3 bases, J shed 2 bases, and the junction held 5 bases outside the gene matches. Germline CDR1 is PRHDT and CDR2 is FYEKMQ (reference sequence). The CDR3 totals 15 residues. Here the CDR3 reads CASSFTREEQETQYF. The CDR3 bases are TGTGCCAGCAGCTTTACGCGGGAGGAGCAAGAGACCCAGTACTTC.

This clonotype appeared a few times. The rearrangement uses TRBV18 and TRBJ2-4; possibly TRBD1 for D (6 bases). The CDR3 is 18 residues long. Germline-derived CDR1 and CDR2 are KGHSH and LQKENI. V was cut by 2 bases and J by 0 bases, with 17 bases left in between. The CDR3 DNA is TGTGCCAGCTCACCATATCGGGACACTGCTCTAGCCAAAAACATTCAGTACTTC. Protein: CASSPYRDTALAKNIQYF. Full variable domain (missing parts from reference TRBV18 and TRBJ2-4): NAGVMQNPRHLVRRRGQEARLRCSPMKGHSHVYWYRQLPEEGLKFMVYLQKENIIDESGMPKERFSAEFPKEGPSILRIQQVVRGDSAAYFCASSPYRDTALAKNIQYFGAGTRLSVL.

The chain's CDR3 is CASSFPGLAGLYNEQFF. The CDR3 DNA reads as TGTGCCAGCAGTTTTCCGGGACTAGCGGGTCTCTACAATGAGCAGTTCTTC. V is TRBV6-5 and J is TRBJ2-1, with 12 bases identical to TRBD2. V was clipped by 4 bases and J by 3 bases; unmatched bases: 7. Germline V gene data show CDR1 as MNHEY and CDR2 as SVGAGI. The CDR3 is 17 residues long.

The chain joins TRBV3-1 to TRBJ2-5; D gene unclear. The J call may be wrong; the DNA end is better matched by TRBJ2-1. In germline, CDR1 is LGHDT, CDR2 YNNKEL (reference sequence). This CDR3 region has 11 residues. CDR3: CASSLHHEQFF. In DNA form, the CDR3 reads TGTGCCAGCAGCTTGCATCATGAGCAGTTCTTC.